In its sample, the clone carrying this TCR beta chain was seen a few times. What it recognizes is unknown. This entry is derived from a study of T and B cells in COVID-19 patients. Study findings and constraints: At recovery TRB diversity and richness exceeded healthy donors, after highly clonal active COVID-19 repertoires.

Blood genomic DNA input for TRB amplification was about 250-500 ng. TRB rearrangements were amplified by multiplex PCR with BIOMED2 TRB-A/B primers. TCRdb reanalysed the multiplex PCR reads using MiXCR and keeps one entry per CDR3 protein. The sample lists about 15,000 distinct CDR3 sequences, 27% occurring once. V lost 3 bases, J lost 5 bases, and 4 bases lay in between. The CDR3 sequence is 11 residues long. Looked up from germline, CDR1 is LGHNA and CDR2 is YSLEER. This TCR was recovered from a human donor who had recovered from COVID-19. The V call is TRBV4-3, the J call TRBJ2-5; D is unclear. The source material was blood. The CDR3: CASSQVETQYF. The CDR3 DNA is TGCGCCAGCAGCCAGGTGGAGACCCAGTACTTC.